The 22 T cell receptor beta chains given below trace back to one sample, sequenced in a study of blood T cell repertoires in COVID-19. The data were produced by immunoSEQ multiplex PCR, yet TCRdb's version contains in-frame clones alone and is incomplete. The sample lists around 32,000 clones, 70% to 90% seen once, with 5% to 6.5% in the top ten. Sequenced material: peripheral blood. The origin of the receptors is an elderly woman with active or convalescent COVID-19.

This chain uses TRBV6-5 with TRBJ1-2, with D uncertain. This CDR3 has 13 amino acids. CDR1 and CDR2 from the germline V gene are MNHEY and SVGAGI. The germline V and J ends were trimmed by 6 bases and 1 base, with 9 bases remaining between them. The CDR3 protein is CASSATINYGYTF. The CDR3 bases are TGTGCCAGCAGCGCGACAATTAACTATGGCTACACCTTC.

The chain couples TRBV2 to TRBJ1-2; 7 nucleotides match TRBD1. Trimming took 3 bases from V and 4 from J; bases not matched to a gene: 5. Looked up from germline, CDR1 is SNHLY and CDR2 is FYNNEI. CDR3 length equals 14 residues. Written as DNA, the CDR3 is TGTGCCAGCAGTGATTATCAGGGGGTCTATGGCTACACCTTC. The encoded protein is CASSDYQGVYGYTF.

V usage is TRBV11-2 and J usage is TRBJ2-5, with 15 positions matching TRBD2. CDR1 is SGHAT and CDR2 is FQNNGV in the germline V gene. V gave up 1 base and J gave up 12 bases; unmatched junction bases: 9. CDR3 length: 16 amino acids. CDR3 nucleotides: TGTGCCAGCAGCTTAGTAGTTGGGACTAGCGGGAGGCCAGAGTACTTC. Amino acid sequence: CASSLVVGTSGRPEYF.

The CDR3: CASSRFTGIMNTEAFF. CDR3 coding DNA: TGTGCCAGCAGCCGCTTCACAGGTATCATGAACACTGAAGCTTTCTTT. The chain carries TRBV4-2 and TRBJ1-1; perhaps TRBD1 as D (5 bases). Trimming stripped 4 bases from V and 0 bases from J, with 15 bases between. CDR1 and CDR2 (germline): LGHNA, YNFKEQ. CDR3 size: 16 residues.

The chain employs TRBV5-1 and TRBJ2-7; 8 nucleotides line up with TRBD2. Germline assignment: CDR1 SGHRS and CDR2 YFSETQ. The CDR3 extends over 15 amino acids. With 0 bases clipped from V and 4 bases from J, the junction kept 6 bases outside the gene matches. The DNA for the CDR3 is TGCGCCAGCAGCTTGGAGGTCGGGGGGGTATACGAGCAGTACTTC. Translating it yields CASSLEVGGVYEQYF. Complete variable domain (other parts from reference TRBV5-1 and TRBJ2-7): KAGVTQTPRYLIKTRGQQVTLSCSPISGHRSVSWYQQTPGQGLQFLFEYFSETQRNKGNFPGRFSGRQFSNSRSEMNVSTLELGDSALYLCASSLEVGGVYEQYFGPGTRLTVT.

The CDR3 region is CASSFGTSEDTQYF. The CDR3 DNA sequence: TGTGCCAGCAGCTTCGGGACTAGTGAAGATACGCAGTATTTT. V gene TRBV11-3 combines with J gene TRBJ2-3; 8 bases are shared with TRBD2. Germline V gene data show CDR1 as SGHNT and CDR2 as YENEEA. Losses at the gene ends were 3 bases for V and 5 bases for J; bases not matched to a gene: 4. This CDR3 is 14 amino acids long.

V and J are TRBV15 and TRBJ1-4, with TRBD1 as a possible D gene (5 bases). There are 13 residues in the CDR3. CDR1 and CDR2 from the germline V gene are LNHNV and YYDKDF (reference sequence). Deletions cut 5 bases from V and 7 bases from J, with 11 bases between. The CDR3 region has the DNA TGTGCCACCAGCGACGGGGGTCGTGAAAAACTGTTTTTT. This encodes CATSDGGREKLFF. The complete variable domain, with remaining parts taken from reference TRBV15 and TRBJ1-4, reads DAMVIQNPRYQVTQFGKPVTLSCSQTLNHNVMYWYQQKSSQAPKLLFHYYDKDFNNEADTPDNFQSRRPNTSFCFLDIRSPGLGDTAMYLCATSDGGREKLFFGSGTQLSVL.

V is TRBV6-5 and J is TRBJ2-6; TRBD2 matches 7 bases. V lost 7 bases, J lost 3 bases, and 3 bases stayed unmatched. Germline assignment: CDR1 MNHEY and CDR2 SVGAGI. This CDR3 is built from 14 residues. CDR3 sequence reads: CASMGGIGANVLTF. CDR3 DNA: TGTGCCAGCATGGGAGGGATTGGGGCCAACGTCCTGACTTTC.

This chain joins TRBV6-6 and TRBJ2-7; D remains ambiguous. This CDR3 spans 12 amino acids. V lost 6 bases, J lost 4 bases, and 10 bases lay in between. The V gene's germline CDR1 is MNHNY and CDR2 SVGAGI (reference sequence). CDR3 amino acids: CASSALRYEQYF. CDR3 sequence (DNA): TGTGCCAGCAGCGCCTTGAGATACGAGCAGTACTTC.

CDR3 DNA: TGTGCCAGCAGCATAACCCGGACAGGGAGCTACGAGCAGTACTTC. Translation gives CASSITRTGSYEQYF. The chain joins TRBV6-5 to TRBJ2-7, with 8 bases matching TRBD1. CDR1 is MNHEY and CDR2 is SVGAGI in the germline V gene. CDR3 length equals 15 residues. With V trimmed by 6 bases and J by 3 bases, 10 bases remained unmatched.

The V call is TRBV7-9, the J call TRBJ1-1; a possible D gene is TRBD1 (5 bases). V was shortened by 5 bases and J by 6 bases, with 16 bases between the two germline ends. The CDR3 is 14 residues long. In germline, CDR1 is SEHNR, CDR2 FQNEAQ (reference sequence). CDR3 nucleotide sequence: TGTGCCAGCAGCCCCCGCGCAGGGAGGCCTGAAGCTTTCTTT. This gives the protein CASSPRAGRPEAFF.

This chain links TRBV5-1 with TRBJ2-2; 9 nucleotides align to TRBD1. CDR3 length: 16 residues. The ends lost 4 bases at V and 4 bases at J; junction bases unmatched: 8. Germline loops: CDR1 SGHRS, CDR2 YFSETQ. In nucleotides, the CDR3 is TGCGCCAGCAGCGCCTACACAGGGGGCTCCACCGGGGAGCTGTTTTTT. Amino acid sequence: CASSAYTGGSTGELFF.

CDR3 amino acids: CASSEAPQPQHF. In DNA form, the CDR3 reads TGTGCCAGCAGTGAGGCTCCACAGCCCCAGCATTTT. The chain recombines TRBV2 with TRBJ1-5; D remains ambiguous. The ends were cut back, 3 bases at V and 7 bases at J, with 7 bases in the middle. This CDR3 spans 12 amino acids. Germline values: CDR1 SNHLY, CDR2 FYNNEI.

The chain has TRBV28 and TRBJ2-1; 11 bases match TRBD2. Per the germline V gene, CDR1 is MDHEN and CDR2 is SYDVKM. This CDR3 is built from 16 residues. V dropped 5 bases and J dropped 5; count of bases not matched to a gene: 8. In DNA, the CDR3 is TGTGCCAGCAGTGGGGCTACTAGCGGGAGACACAATGAGCAGTTCTTC. Protein: CASSGATSGRHNEQFF.

This clone was picked up one time. V gene TRBV2 combines with J gene TRBJ2-1; the D gene is possibly TRBD2 (6 bases). Germline assignment: CDR1 SNHLY and CDR2 FYNNEI. The CDR3 has 13 residues. V was cut by 7 bases and J by 4 bases, with 11 bases left in between. The CDR3 DNA reads as TGTGCCAGCACTGGGGGGATTTACAATGAGCAGTTCTTC. Amino acid sequence: CASTGGIYNEQFF.

This clone is a singleton in its sample. The chain has TRBV7-2 and TRBJ2-7; TRBD2 aligns across 10 bases. The germline CDR1 and CDR2 sequences are SGHTA and FQGNSA. The CDR3 contains 15 residues. V shed 2 bases, J shed 4 bases, and the junction held 5 bases outside the gene matches. CDR3 nucleotide sequence: TGTGCCAGCAGCTTATCGGCTAGCGGGGGTTACGAGCAGTACTTC. Amino acid sequence: CASSLSASGGYEQYF.

The gene calls are TRBV6-4 and TRBJ2-2; TRBD2 matches at 10 bases. The CDR3 has 15 residues. J was trimmed by 2 bases and V by 10 bases; bases with no gene match: 7. Germline V gene data show CDR1 as MRHNA and CDR2 as SNTAGT. CDR3 bases: TGTGCCACCTTAGGACTAGCGGACAACACCGGGGAGCTGTTTTTT. Amino acids: CATLGLADNTGELFF.

The J gene is TRBJ1-6, the V gene TRBV6-5; no firm D call. Germline V lookup: CDR1 MNHEY, CDR2 SVGAGI. Between the trimmed V and J ends, which lost 6 bases and 15 bases, there was a span of 18 bases. This CDR3 is 13 amino acids long. The CDR3 loop reads CASSPPRPRDLHF. CDR3 nucleotide sequence: TGTGCCAGCAGCCCCCCAAGACCTAGAGACCTCCACTTT.

The chain uses TRBV24-1 and TRBJ1-1; no clear D. This CDR3 is 14 amino acids long. The germline V and J ends were trimmed by 3 bases and 2 bases, with 9 bases remaining between them. The germline gives CDR1 KGHDR, CDR2 SFDVKD. Here the CDR3 reads CATSDGQLNTEAFF. The CDR3 nucleotides read TGTGCCACCAGTGATGGGCAGCTTAACACTGAAGCTTTCTTT.

The chain recombines TRBV10-3 with TRBJ2-6, with 9 nucleotides matching TRBD1. This CDR3 is 15 amino acids long. J gave up 2 bases and V 6 bases, and 2 bases lay outside the gene matches. The germline V gene encodes CDR1 ENHRY and CDR2 SYGVKD. The CDR3 sequence: CAIRTGGAGANVLTF. In DNA form, the CDR3 reads TGTGCCATCAGAACAGGGGGCGCTGGGGCCAACGTCCTGACTTTC.

The rearrangement links TRBV30 to TRBJ2-7, with D possibly TRBD1 on 6 matching bases. Trimming removed 2 bases from V and 1 base from J, with 6 bases in between. Germline V gene data show CDR1 as GTSNPN and CDR2 as SVGIG (reference sequence). The CDR3 contains 12 residues. CDR3 in amino acids: CAWSTGSYEQYF. DNA for the CDR3: TGTGCCTGGAGTACAGGGTCCTACGAGCAGTACTTC.

V is TRBV25-1 and J is TRBJ1-2, with a weak D call TRBD1 (6 bases). The V end lost 4 bases, the J end lost 0 bases, and 9 bases lay between the germline ends. This CDR3 region has 14 residues. Germline lookup yields CDR1 MGHDK and CDR2 SYGVNS. The DNA of the CDR3 is TGTGCCAGCAGTGGGGACATTACTAACTATGGCTACACCTTC. This translates into CASSGDITNYGYTF.